This T cell receptor beta chain was sequenced during a study of blood T cells in healthy people across ages. Study findings and constraints: TCR beta diversity per million T cells fell roughly linearly with age. Investigators viewed diversity estimates from one million T cells as underestimates, the study reported.

Comments on this clonotype: No antigen is known for it.

V shed 3 bases and J shed 1 base, with 11 bases lying between them. Germline V gives CDR1 LNHDA, CDR2 SQIVND (reference sequence). This CDR3 comprises 15 residues. Ten milliliters was the volume of peripheral blood drawn from each donor. Every sample had a minimum of 6.5 million PBMCs isolated. Sample-barcoded 5' priming and a J-beta primer mix drove a second PCR of about 7 to 12 cycles. TCRdb independently ran MiXCR on the 5' RACE reads; one entry per CDR3 protein. This sample has 1.5 million to 2 million distinct CDR3 sequences; 25% to 30% occur once, and the top ten carry 7.7%. The TCR sequence derives from a young woman in good health. The chain joins TRBV19 to TRBJ2-3, with D maybe TRBD2 (6 bases). Material for sequencing was blood. The CDR3 spells CASSMEGRGTDTQYF. The CDR3 nucleotides are TGTGCCAGTAGTATGGAGGGCAGGGGCACAGATACGCAGTATTTT.